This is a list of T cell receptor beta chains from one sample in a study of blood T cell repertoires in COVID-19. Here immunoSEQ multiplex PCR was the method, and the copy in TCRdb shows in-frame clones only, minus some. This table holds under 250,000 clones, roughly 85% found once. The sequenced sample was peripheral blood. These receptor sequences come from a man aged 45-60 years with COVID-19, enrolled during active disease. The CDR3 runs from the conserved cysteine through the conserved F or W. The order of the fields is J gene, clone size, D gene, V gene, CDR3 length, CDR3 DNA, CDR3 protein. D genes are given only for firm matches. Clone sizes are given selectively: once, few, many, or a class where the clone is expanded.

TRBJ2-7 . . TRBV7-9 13 TGTGCCAGCGGTCGGGCAGGGGGGTACGAGCAGTACTTC CASGRAGGYEQYF
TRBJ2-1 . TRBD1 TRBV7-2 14 TGTGCCAGCAGCTTATCCTCGACAGGGAATGAGCAGTTCTTC CASSLSSTGNEQFF
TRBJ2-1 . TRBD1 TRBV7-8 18 TGTGCCAGCAGCTTAGCGCCTGGGACAGGGTGGTCCTACAATGAGCAGTTCTTC CASSLAPGTGWSYNEQFF
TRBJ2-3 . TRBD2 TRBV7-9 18 TGTGCCAGCAGCTTAGCGCGAACTAGCGGGGGACACACAGATACGCAGTATTTT CASSLARTSGGHTDTQYF
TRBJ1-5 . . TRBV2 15 TGTGCCAGCAGTTCGGACAGCGCTAGCAATCAGCCCCAGCATTTT CASSSDSASNQPQHF
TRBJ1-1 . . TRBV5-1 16 TGCGCCAGCCGAGAAGGGGCTCATCCCCTAAACACTGAAGCTTTCTTT CASREGAHPLNTEAFF
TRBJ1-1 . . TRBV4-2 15 TGTGCCAGCAGCCACGAGCAGGGACAGAACACTGAAGCTTTCTTT CASSHEQGQNTEAFF
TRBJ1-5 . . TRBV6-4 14 TGTGCCAGCAGTGAGGAGGCAGGGGTTCAGCCCCAGCATTTT CASSEEAGVQPQHF
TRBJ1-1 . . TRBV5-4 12 TGTGCCAGCAGCCGGGGGGACACTGAAGCTTTCTTT CASSRGDTEAFF
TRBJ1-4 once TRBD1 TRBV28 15 TGTGCCAGCAGCCCCGGACAGGGGGAATTTGAAAAACTGTTTTTT CASSPGQGEFEKLFF
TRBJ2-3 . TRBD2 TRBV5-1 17 TGCGCCAGCAGCTTGGTGCCCAGCGGGGCTGGCACAGATACGCAGTATTTT CASSLVPSGAGTDTQYF
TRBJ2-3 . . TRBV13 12 TGTGCCAGCAGCTTCGGCACAGATACGCAGTATTTT CASSFGTDTQYF
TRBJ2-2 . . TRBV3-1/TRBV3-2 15 TGTGCCAGCGGATTCTCAGGGGGGATCACCGGGGAGCTGTTTTTT CASGFSGGITGELFF
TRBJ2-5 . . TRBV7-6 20 TGTGCCAGCAGCTTAGCACCGACTTGGCGGGAACCGGGTTACCAAGAGACCCAGTACTTC CASSLAPTWREPGYQETQYF
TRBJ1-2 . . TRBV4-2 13 TGTGCCAGCAGCCAAGAATCCGGGATCGGCTACACCTTC CASSQESGIGYTF
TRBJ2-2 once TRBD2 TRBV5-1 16 TGCGCCAGCAGCTTTCGGGCGGGGGGGCACACCGGGGAGCTGTTTTTT CASSFRAGGHTGELFF
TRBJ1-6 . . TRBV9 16 TGTGCCAGCACACCCGGCGGGAGCTCCTATAATTCACCCCTCCACTTT CASTPGGSSYNSPLHF
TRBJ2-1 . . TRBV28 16 TGTGCCAGCAGCCCACGGAGGGGAAAGCTGGTTAATGAGCAGTTCTTC CASSPRRGKLVNEQFF
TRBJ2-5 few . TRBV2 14 TGTGCCAGCAGTGCTAACCCACCTCGGGAGACCCAGTACTTC CASSANPPRETQYF
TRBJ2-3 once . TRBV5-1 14 TGCGCCAGCAGCTTGGCGGGGGTATCAGATACGCAGTATTTT CASSLAGVSDTQYF
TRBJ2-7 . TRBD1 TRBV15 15 TGTGCCACCAGCAGGGGCGGACAGGGTTCGAGGGAGCAGTACTTC CATSRGGQGSREQYF
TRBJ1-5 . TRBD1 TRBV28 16 TGTGCCAGCAGTTTGGGACAGGGGTTTAGCAATCAGCCCCAGCATTTT CASSLGQGFSNQPQHF
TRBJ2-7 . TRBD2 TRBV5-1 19 TGCGCCAGCAGCGACCCGGGAGGTAGCGGGGGGGAGATCTCCTACGAGCAGTACTTC CASSDPGGSGGEISYEQYF
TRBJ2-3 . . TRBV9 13 TGTGCCAGCAGCGTCGACTCCCAGAATACGCAGTATTTT CASSVDSQNTQYF
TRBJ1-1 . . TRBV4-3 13 TGCGCCAGCAGCCAGAAGGGAGGCACTGAAGCTTTCTTT CASSQKGGTEAFF
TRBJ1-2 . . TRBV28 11 TGTGCCAGCAGTACTCCTGATGGCTACACCTTC CASSTPDGYTF
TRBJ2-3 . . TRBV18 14 TGTGCCAGCTCACCACCGAGTTTGGCAGATACGCAGTATTTT CASSPPSLADTQYF
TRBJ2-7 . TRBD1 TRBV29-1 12 TGCAGCGCTAGGGACAGCTCCTACGAGCAGTACTTC CSARDSSYEQYF
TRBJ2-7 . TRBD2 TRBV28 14 TGTGCCAGCCGGTACGGGGGGATATCCTACGAGCAGTACTTC CASRYGGISYEQYF
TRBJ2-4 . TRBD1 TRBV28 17 TGTGCCAGCAGCCCGGGACAGGGGATAAGGGGGATAAACATTCAGTACTTC CASSPGQGIRGINIQYF
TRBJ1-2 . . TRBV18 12 TGTGCCAGCTCACCCGACAGCTATGGCTACACCTTC CASSPDSYGYTF
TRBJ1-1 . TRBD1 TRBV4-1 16 TGCGCCAGCAGCGAAGGGGACAGGGGATGGAGGACTGAAGCTTTCTTT CASSEGDRGWRTEAFF
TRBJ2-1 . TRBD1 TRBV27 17 TGTGCCGCGCGCCCTGGAGAACAGGGGGGTCCCTACAATGAGCAGTTCTTC CAARPGEQGGPYNEQFF
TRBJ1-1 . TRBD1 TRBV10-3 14 TGTGCCATCAGCGAACAGGGGTTCGGCACTGAAGCTTTCTTT CAISEQGFGTEAFF
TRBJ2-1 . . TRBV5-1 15 TGCGCCAGCAGCTTGAACCAGGGGATATACAATGAGCAGTTCTTC CASSLNQGIYNEQFF
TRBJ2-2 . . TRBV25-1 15 TGTGCCAGCAGTGACAGGGGTAGTTCAACCGGGGAGCTGTTTTTT CASSDRGSSTGELFF
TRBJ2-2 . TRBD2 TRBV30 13 TGTGCCTGGAGGGGACTAGCGATTCGGGAGCTGTTTTTT CAWRGLAIRELFF
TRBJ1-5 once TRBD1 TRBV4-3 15 TGCGCCAGCAGCCAAGCCCCGACAGGGGATCAGCCCCAGCATTTT CASSQAPTGDQPQHF
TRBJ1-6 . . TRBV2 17 TGTGCCAGCAGTCCGGAGGGGTCAGGAACCTATAATTCACCCCTCCACTTT CASSPEGSGTYNSPLHF
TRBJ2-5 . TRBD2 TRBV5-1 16 TGCGCCAGCAGCTTCGGTAGCGGGGGGGCCAGCGAGACCCAGTACTTC CASSFGSGGASETQYF
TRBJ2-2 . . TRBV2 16 TGTGCCAGCAGTGAGTTCGGAGGGGGCAGTTTCGGGGAGCTGTTTTTT CASSEFGGGSFGELFF
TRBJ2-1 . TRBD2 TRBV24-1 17 TGTGCCACCAGTGATTTGGGTGCAGCGGGAAGAGGCAATGAGCAGTTCTTC CATSDLGAAGRGNEQFF
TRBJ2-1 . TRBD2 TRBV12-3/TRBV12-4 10 TGTGCCAGCGCCGGGACTAGCCAGTTCTTC CASAGTSQFF
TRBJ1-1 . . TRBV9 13 TGTGCCAGCAGCGGGTCTTCCGGCACTGAAGCTTTCTTT CASSGSSGTEAFF
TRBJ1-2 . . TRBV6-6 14 TGTGCCAGCAGTTACTCCACAGATAACTATGGCTACACCTTC CASSYSTDNYGYTF
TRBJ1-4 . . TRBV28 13 TGTGCCAGCCTCAAGGGGGGGAAGGGGGAACTGTTTTTT CASLKGGKGELFF
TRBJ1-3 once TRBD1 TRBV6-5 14 TGTGCCAGCAGGAACAGGGGATCCGGAAACACCATATATTTT CASRNRGSGNTIYF
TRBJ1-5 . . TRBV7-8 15 TGTGCCAGCACCCCTTTAGGCGGTAGCAATCAGCCCCAGCATTTT CASTPLGGSNQPQHF